This T cell receptor beta chain was identified during a study of T cells of healthy individuals listed by TCRdb under 2018. To prepare the library, 5' RACE was applied. Reads for this sample came from an Illumina MiSeq. Starting from the raw public reads, TCRdb applied fastp trimming at Q25, assembled clones with MiXCR and retained in-frame beta chains. For every CDR3 protein sequence, its rows merge into one entry that carries the most common genes and DNA. For this sample there are roughly 87,000 distinct CDR3 sequences; 15% to 20% appear just once. Of the sample, roughly 6.1% falls within the top ten clones. V is reduced by 5 bases and J by 8 bases, leaving a spacing of 16 bases between them. From cysteine to phenylalanine, the CDR3 is 14 amino acids long. Only CDR3 DNA remains: 42 bases, in frame from the first base. As to this clonotype: Its recognized antigen is unknown. Base-call qualities are not available, and no considerably larger clone is one nucleotide away.

The V gene is TRBV12-3 or TRBV12-4 and the J gene is TRBJ2-1; too little of a D gene remains to name it. This TCR derives from a human donor in good health. For the CDR3, the sequence is CASSRHGPTYEQFF. Here is the DNA: TGTGCCAGCAGTCGCCATGGTCCCACCTATGAGCAGTTCTTC.